These 10 T cell receptor beta chains were sequenced from one sample in a study of blood T cell repertoires in COVID-19. Some clones are missing from TCRdb's copy, which holds only in-frame ones; the method was immunoSEQ multiplex PCR. The data show under 350,000 clones, nearly 90% seen once. Source material: peripheral blood. The source of these receptors is a woman aged 30 to 39 with COVID-19, enrolled during active disease.

This clone occurred a few times. CDR3 protein: CASSQDLRGGIGNQPQHF. The CDR3, as DNA: TGTGCCAGCAGCCAAGACCTCCGGGGGGGCATAGGGAATCAGCCCCAGCATTTT. The chain recombines TRBV3-1 (or the pseudogene TRBV3-2) with TRBJ1-5; a weak D match, TRBD1 (6 bases). CDR1 LGHDT and CDR2 YNNKEL come from the germline V gene (reference sequence). This CDR3 contains 18 residues. Trimming pared 0 bases from V and 4 bases from J, leaving 19 bases between.

The V and J genes are TRBV2 and TRBJ1-1; TRBD1 is a possible D gene (5 bases). The V end was cut by 6 bases, the J end by 1 base, with 9 bases between. This CDR3 is 13 amino acids long. The germline CDR1 and CDR2 sequences are SNHLY and FYNNEI. The chain's CDR3 is CASSKDRNTEAFF. DNA for the CDR3: TGTGCCAGCAGCAAAGACAGGAACACTGAAGCTTTCTTT.

The rearrangement uses TRBV29-1 and TRBJ1-1; TRBD1 is a possible D gene (6 bases). Germline V lookup: CDR1 SQVTM, CDR2 ANQGSEA. The CDR3 spans 13 residues. V gave up 7 bases and J gave up 4 bases, with 16 bases separating them. The chain's CDR3 is CSATDGTFTEAFF. CDR3 DNA sequence: TGCAGCGCCACCGACGGGACATTCACTGAAGCTTTCTTT. The full variable domain, rest sourced from reference TRBV29-1 and TRBJ1-1, is SAVISQKPSRDICQRGTSLTIQCQVDSQVTMMFWYRQQPGQSLTLIATANQGSEATYESGFVIDKFPISRPNLTFSTLTVSNMSPEDSSIYLCSATDGTFTEAFFGQGTRLTVV.

This clone was counted between two and nine times. V gene TRBV7-8 combines with J gene TRBJ1-2; the match to TRBD1 covers 12 bases. Trimming at V came to 0 bases and at J to 4 bases, leaving 3 bases not matched to a gene. The germline V gene has CDR1 SGHVS and CDR2 FQNEAQ. This CDR3 contains 16 residues. The CDR3 DNA reads as TGTGCCAGCAGCTTAGCGGGACAGGGGGCCCTCTATGGCTACACCTTC. It yields the protein CASSLAGQGALYGYTF.

This chain links TRBV12-3 or TRBV12-4 with TRBJ1-5; unclear D gene. V lost 6 bases, J lost 4 bases, and 10 bases lay in between. The CDR3 sequence is 13 residues long. CDR3 in amino acids: CASRTHLNQPQHF. The CDR3, as DNA: TGTGCCAGCAGAACCCACCTAAATCAGCCCCAGCATTTT.

The sample holds a few counts of this clone. The chain uses TRBV11-2 and TRBJ2-3; D not resolved. Germline V gene data show CDR1 as SGHAT and CDR2 as FQNNGV. The V gene lost 0 bases and the J gene lost 2 bases, with 24 bases spanning the gap. The CDR3 spans 20 residues. The CDR3, as DNA: TGTGCCAGCAGCTTAGATCTTATCGTAAACGTACTATCATTCACAGATACGCAGTATTTT. It yields the protein CASSLDLIVNVLSFTDTQYF.

This clone came up once. The chain combines TRBV5-8 with TRBJ1-2; D is ambiguous. Between the trimmed V and J ends, which lost 0 bases and 4 bases, there was a span of 7 bases. CDR3 length: 13 residues. CDR1 is SGHTS, CDR2 YDEGEE, per germline. The CDR3 coding sequence is TGTGCCAGCAGCTTGGTTCCAGTCTATGGCTACACCTTC. Translation gives CASSLVPVYGYTF.

The J gene is TRBJ2-1, the V gene TRBV19; 9 bases map to TRBD1. The germline V gene has CDR1 LNHDA and CDR2 SQIVND (reference sequence). V gave up 6 bases and J gave up 0 bases; unmatched junction bases: 15. The length of the CDR3 is 19 residues. The CDR3 reads CASSVLGQGDLFSYNEQFF. CDR3 in DNA: TGTGCCAGTAGCGTCTTGGGACAGGGAGACCTCTTCTCCTACAATGAGCAGTTCTTC.

This chain uses TRBV2 with TRBJ1-6; no reliable D call. Trimming stripped 7 bases from V and 14 bases from J, with 18 bases between. The CDR3 runs to 13 residues. The germline V gene has CDR1 SNHLY and CDR2 FYNNEI. CDR3 nucleotides: TGTGCCAGCAATGGCCCGCGGCTTGAGGCCCTCCACTTT. Translation: CASNGPRLEALHF.

J is TRBJ2-3 and V is TRBV9, with TRBD1 matching over 9 bases. The CDR3 totals 16 residues. The V gene's germline CDR1 is SGDLS and CDR2 YYNGEE. J gave up 6 bases and V 3 bases, and 11 bases lay outside the gene matches. The CDR3 coding sequence is TGTGCCAGCAGCGCCGAGATGGGGACAGGGACGGATACGCAGTATTTT. This codes for CASSAEMGTGTDTQYF. The full variable domain, with the rest looked up from reference TRBV9 and TRBJ2-3, is DSGVTQTPKHLITATGQRVTLRCSPRSGDLSVYWYQQSLDQGLQFLIQYYNGEERAKGNILERFSAQQFPDLHSELNLSSLELGDSALYFCASSAEMGTGTDTQYFGPGTRLTVL.